This T cell receptor beta chain was captured by sequencing in a study of T-cell memory formation after mild COVID-19. General observations from the study: A balance of CD4 and CD8 characterized clones contracting day 15 to 85, whereas later expanders leaned CD4+. Cross-reactive memory appears to have joined, as suggested by some responding clones showing up in pre-infection memory.

With respect to this clonotype: Its antigen is not identified.

The V gene's germline CDR1 is KGHSH and CDR2 LQKENI. The ends were cut back, 3 bases at V and 6 bases at J, with 11 bases in the middle. The CDR3 sequence is 13 residues long. A single record per CDR3 protein comes from TCRdb applying MiXCR to the 5' RACE reads. The sample lists 98,000 or so distinct CDR3 sequences, 15% to 20% occurring once. The sample was PBMCs or a T cell subset sorted from them (not recorded which). The chain uses TRBV18 and TRBJ1-1; the D is unclear. The sequence came from a young man who had mild COVID-19 (a few samples of this study predate the infection). Cell type and time point are not known. CDR3: CASSPQPRAEAFF. The CDR3 DNA is TGTGCCAGCTCACCTCAACCACGGGCTGAAGCTTTCTTT.